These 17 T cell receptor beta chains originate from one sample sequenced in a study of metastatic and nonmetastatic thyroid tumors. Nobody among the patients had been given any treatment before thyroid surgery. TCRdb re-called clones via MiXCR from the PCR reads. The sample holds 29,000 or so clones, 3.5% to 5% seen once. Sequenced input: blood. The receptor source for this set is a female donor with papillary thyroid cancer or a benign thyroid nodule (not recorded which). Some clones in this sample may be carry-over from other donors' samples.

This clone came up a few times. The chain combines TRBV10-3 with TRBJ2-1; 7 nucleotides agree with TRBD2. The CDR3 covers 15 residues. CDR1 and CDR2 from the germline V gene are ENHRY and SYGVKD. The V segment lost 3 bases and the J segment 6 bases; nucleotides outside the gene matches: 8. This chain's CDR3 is CAISESREWGNEQFF. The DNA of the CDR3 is TGTGCCATCAGTGAATCGCGGGAGTGGGGCAATGAGCAGTTCTTC.

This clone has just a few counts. CDR3 DNA sequence: TGTGCCAGCAGTGTGACGGCCGCTAGCTCCTACGAGCAGTACTTC. This translates into CASSVTAASSYEQYF. The chain uses TRBV6-1 and TRBJ2-7; no definite D call. The CDR3 has 15 amino acids. CDR1 and CDR2 from the germline V gene are MNHNS and SASEGT. V lost 4 bases to trimming and J lost 0 bases, with 13 bases between them.

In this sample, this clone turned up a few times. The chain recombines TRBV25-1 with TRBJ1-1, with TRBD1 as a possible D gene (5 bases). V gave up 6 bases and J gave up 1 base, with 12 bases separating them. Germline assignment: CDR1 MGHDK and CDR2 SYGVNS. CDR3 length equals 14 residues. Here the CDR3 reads CASSETVKNTEAFF. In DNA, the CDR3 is TGTGCCAGCAGCGAGACAGTAAAGAACACTGAAGCTTTCTTT. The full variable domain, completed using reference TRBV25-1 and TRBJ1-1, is EADIYQTPRYLVIGTGKKITLECSQTMGHDKMYWYQQDPGMELHLIHYSYGVNSTEKGDLSSESTVSRIRTEHFPLTLESARPSHTSQYLCASSETVKNTEAFFGQGTRLTVV.

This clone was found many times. The CDR3 loop reads CASIPRLGGSPEAFF. Here the CDR3 DNA reads TGTGCCAGCATTCCCCGGCTAGGGGGATCTCCTGAAGCTTTCTTT. The chain recombines TRBV2 with TRBJ1-1, with D maybe TRBD1 (6 bases). Germline loops: CDR1 SNHLY, CDR2 FYNNEI. The CDR3 is 15 residues long. The germline V and J ends were trimmed by 7 bases and 6 bases, with 21 bases remaining between them. The entire variable domain, with the rest obtained from reference TRBV2 and TRBJ1-1, is as follows: EPEVTQTPSHQVTQMGQEVILRCVPISNHLYFYWYRQILGQKVEFLVSFYNNEISEKSEIFDDQFSVERPDGSNFTLKIRSTKLEDSAMYFCASIPRLGGSPEAFFGQGTRLTVV.

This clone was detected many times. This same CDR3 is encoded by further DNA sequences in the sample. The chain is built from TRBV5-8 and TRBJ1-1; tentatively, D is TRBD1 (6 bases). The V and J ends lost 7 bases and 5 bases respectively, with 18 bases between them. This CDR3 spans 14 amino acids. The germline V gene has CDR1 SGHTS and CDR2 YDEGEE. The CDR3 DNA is TGTGCCAGCGCCCTCCTAGGGGGATCGACTGAAGCTTTCTTT. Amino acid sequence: CASALLGGSTEAFF.

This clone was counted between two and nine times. CDR3 nucleotides: TGTGCCAGCAGTGAAGGTAGTCTGGATTATCTAGAGACCCAGTACTTC. Amino acid sequence: CASSEGSLDYLETQYF. The genes are TRBV6-1 and TRBJ2-5; no firm D call. CDR3 length equals 16 residues. V lost 1 base, J lost 4 bases, and 16 bases lay in between. Germline CDR1 is MNHNS and CDR2 is SASEGT.

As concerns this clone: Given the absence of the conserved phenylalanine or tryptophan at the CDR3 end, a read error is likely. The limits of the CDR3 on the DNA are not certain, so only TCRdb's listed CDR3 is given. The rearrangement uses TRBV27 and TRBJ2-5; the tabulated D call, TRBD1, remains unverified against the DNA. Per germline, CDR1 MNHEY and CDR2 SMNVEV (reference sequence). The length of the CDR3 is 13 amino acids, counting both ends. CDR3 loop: CASYSDRGETHYS.

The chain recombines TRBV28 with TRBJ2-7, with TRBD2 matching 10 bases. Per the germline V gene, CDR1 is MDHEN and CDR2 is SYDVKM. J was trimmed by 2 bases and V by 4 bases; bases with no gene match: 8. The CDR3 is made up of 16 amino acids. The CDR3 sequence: CASSSEAGGRTYEQYF. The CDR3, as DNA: TGTGCCAGCAGTTCAGAAGCGGGGGGGCGTACCTACGAGCAGTACTTC.

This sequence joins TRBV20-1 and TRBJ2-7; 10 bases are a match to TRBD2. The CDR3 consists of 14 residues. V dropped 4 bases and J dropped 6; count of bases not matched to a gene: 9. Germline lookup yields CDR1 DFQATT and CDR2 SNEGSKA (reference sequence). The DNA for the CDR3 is TGCAGTGCTACTAGCGGGAGTTGGGCCCGCGAGCAGTACTTC. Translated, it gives CSATSGSWAREQYF.

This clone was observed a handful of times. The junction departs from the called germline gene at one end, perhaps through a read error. The CDR3: CGSSRGWNTEALF. The CDR3 nucleotides are TGTGGCAGCAGCCGAGGGTGGAACACTGAAGCTTTATTT. The V gene is TRBV14, the J gene TRBJ1-1, with D uncertain. Looked up from germline, CDR1 is SGHDN and CDR2 is FVKESK. The CDR3 consists of 13 residues. The full variable domain, rest sourced from reference TRBV14 and TRBJ1-1, is EAGVTQFPSHSVIEKGQTVTLRCDPISGHDNLYWYRRVMGKEIKFLLHFVKESKQDESGMPNNRFLAERTGGTYSTLKVQPAELEDSGVYFCGSSRGWNTEALFGQGTRLTVV.

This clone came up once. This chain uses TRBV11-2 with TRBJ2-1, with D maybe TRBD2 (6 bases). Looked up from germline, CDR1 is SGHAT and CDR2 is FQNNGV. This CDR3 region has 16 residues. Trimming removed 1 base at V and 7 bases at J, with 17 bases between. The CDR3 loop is CASSLVFGPGANEQFF. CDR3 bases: TGTGCCAGCAGCTTAGTGTTCGGCCCGGGAGCGAATGAGCAGTTCTTC.

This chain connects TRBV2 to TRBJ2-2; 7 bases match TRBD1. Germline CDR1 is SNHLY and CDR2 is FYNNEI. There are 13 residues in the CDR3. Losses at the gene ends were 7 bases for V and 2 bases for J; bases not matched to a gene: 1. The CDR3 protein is CASKGANTGELFF. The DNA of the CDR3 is TGTGCCAGCAAGGGGGCAAACACCGGGGAGCTGTTTTTT.

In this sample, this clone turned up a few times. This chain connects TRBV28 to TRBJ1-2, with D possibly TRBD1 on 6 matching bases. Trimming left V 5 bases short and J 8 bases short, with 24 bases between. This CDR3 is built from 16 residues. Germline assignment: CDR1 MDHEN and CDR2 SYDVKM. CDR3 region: CASSPGQDPYYGGYTF. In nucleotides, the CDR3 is TGTGCCAGCAGTCCGGGACAAGACCCTTACTATGGCGGCTACACCTTC.

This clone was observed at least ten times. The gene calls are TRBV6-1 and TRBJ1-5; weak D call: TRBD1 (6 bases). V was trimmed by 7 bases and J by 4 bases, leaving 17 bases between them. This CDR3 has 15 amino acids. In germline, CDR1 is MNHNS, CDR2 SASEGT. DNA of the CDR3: TGTGCCAGCACCTTACGGACAGTCCGGAATCAGCCCCAGCATTTT. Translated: CASTLRTVRNQPQHF.

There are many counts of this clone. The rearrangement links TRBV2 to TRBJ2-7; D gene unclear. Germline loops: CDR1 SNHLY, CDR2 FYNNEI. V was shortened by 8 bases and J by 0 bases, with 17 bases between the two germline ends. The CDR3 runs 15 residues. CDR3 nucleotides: TGTGCCAGCCAGGTAGACTTTACCCGCTCCTACGAGCAGTACTTC. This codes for CASQVDFTRSYEQYF.

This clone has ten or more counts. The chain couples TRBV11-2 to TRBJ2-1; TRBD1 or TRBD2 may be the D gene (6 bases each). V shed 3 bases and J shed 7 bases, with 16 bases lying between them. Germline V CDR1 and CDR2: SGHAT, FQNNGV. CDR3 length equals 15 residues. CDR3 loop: CASSLEGQGRNEQFF. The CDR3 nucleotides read TGTGCCAGCAGCTTGGAGGGCCAGGGGAGGAATGAGCAGTTCTTC.

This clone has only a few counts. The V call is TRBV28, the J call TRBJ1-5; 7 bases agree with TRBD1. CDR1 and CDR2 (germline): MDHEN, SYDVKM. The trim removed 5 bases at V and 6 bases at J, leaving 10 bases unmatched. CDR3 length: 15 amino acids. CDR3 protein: CASSNRQGASQPQHF. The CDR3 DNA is TGTGCCAGCAGTAACCGACAGGGCGCCAGTCAGCCCCAGCATTTT.